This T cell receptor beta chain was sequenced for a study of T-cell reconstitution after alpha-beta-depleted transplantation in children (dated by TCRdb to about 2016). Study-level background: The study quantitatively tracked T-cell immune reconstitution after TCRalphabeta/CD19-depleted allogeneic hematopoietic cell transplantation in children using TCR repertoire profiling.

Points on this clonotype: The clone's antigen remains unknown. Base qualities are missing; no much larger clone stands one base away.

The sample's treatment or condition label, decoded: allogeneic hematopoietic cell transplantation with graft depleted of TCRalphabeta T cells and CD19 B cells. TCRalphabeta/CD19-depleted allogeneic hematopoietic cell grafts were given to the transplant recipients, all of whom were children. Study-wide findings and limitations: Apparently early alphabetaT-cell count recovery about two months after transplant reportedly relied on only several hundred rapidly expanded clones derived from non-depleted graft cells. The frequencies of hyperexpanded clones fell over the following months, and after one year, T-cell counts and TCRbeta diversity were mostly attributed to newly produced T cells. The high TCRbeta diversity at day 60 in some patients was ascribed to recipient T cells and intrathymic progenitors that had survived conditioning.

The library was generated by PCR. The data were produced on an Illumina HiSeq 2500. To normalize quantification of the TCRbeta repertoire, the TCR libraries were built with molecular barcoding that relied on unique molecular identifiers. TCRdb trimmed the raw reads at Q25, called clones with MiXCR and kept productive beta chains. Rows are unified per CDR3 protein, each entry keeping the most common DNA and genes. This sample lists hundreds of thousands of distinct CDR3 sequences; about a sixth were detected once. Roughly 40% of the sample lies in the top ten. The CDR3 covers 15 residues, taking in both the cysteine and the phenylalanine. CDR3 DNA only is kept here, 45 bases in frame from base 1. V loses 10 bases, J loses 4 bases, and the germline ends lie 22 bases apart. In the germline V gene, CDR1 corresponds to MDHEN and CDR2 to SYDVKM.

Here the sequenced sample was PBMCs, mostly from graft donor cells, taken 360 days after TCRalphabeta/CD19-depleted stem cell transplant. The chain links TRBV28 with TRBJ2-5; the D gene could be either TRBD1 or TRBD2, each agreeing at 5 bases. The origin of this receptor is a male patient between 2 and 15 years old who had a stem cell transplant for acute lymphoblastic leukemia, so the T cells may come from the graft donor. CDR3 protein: CATDPATERGETQYF. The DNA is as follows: TGTGCCACAGACCCAGCGACTGAGAGGGGAGAGACCCAGTACTTC.